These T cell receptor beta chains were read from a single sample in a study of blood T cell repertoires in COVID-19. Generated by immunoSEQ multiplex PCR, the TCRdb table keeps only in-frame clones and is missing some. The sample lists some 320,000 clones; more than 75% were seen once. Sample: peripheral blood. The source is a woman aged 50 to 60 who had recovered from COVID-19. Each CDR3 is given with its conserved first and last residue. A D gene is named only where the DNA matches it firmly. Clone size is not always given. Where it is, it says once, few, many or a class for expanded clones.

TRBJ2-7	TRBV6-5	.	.	TGTGCCAGCATTTGGTCCAGCGGAGCGGGTGAGCAGTACTTC	CASIWSSGAGEQYF
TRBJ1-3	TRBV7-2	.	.	TGTGCCAGCAGCTTAGTTGAGCCAGGCTCTGGAAACACCATATATTTT	CASSLVEPGSGNTIYF
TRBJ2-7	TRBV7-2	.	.	TGTGCCAGCAGCTTAGCGGCAGGGGTTAGTGAGCAGTACTTC	CASSLAAGVSEQYF
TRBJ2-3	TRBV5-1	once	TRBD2	TGCGCCAGCAGCTTGCGTCTAGCGGAGATCACAGATACGCAGTATTTT	CASSLRLAEITDTQYF
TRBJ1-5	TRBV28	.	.	TGTGCCAGCAGACCCCAGGGTCAGCCCCAGCATTTT	CASRPQGQPQHF
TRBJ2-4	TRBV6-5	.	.	TGTGCCAGTCGACCCAGGGAAAACATTCAGTACTTC	CASRPRENIQYF
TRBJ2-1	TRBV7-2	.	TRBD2	TGTGCCAGCAGCCCAGCCCCATCTCGACTAGCGGGCAGTAATGAGCAGTTCTTC	CASSPAPSRLAGSNEQFF
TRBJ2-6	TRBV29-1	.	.	TGCAGCGTAACAGGGACTGGGGCCAACGTCCTGACTTTC	CSVTGTGANVLTF
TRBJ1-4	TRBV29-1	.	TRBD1	TGCAGCGGAGCCGGGACAGGGAATGAAAAACTGTTTTTT	CSGAGTGNEKLFF
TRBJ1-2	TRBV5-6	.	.	TGTGCCAGCAGCTTGGGGACAAGAAACTATGGCTACACCTTC	CASSLGTRNYGYTF